These 13 T cell receptor beta chains originate from one sample sequenced in a study of OX40 agonist ivuxolimab in advanced cancers. The assay was immunoSEQ multiplex PCR, and TCRdb's table has in-frame clones only and misses some. Here the sample spans roughly 10,000 clones, 77% being singletons. This sample comprised CD4+ or CD8+ T cells sorted from blood, obtained in a trial of the OX40 agonist ivuxolimab. These receptors were obtained from an adult with an advanced solid tumor such as melanoma, head and neck, liver or kidney cancer.

This clone was detected a few times. The V call is TRBV4-3, the J call TRBJ2-6; D call uncertain. Germline-derived CDR1 and CDR2 are LGHNA and YSLEER. V lost 0 bases to trimming and J lost 4 bases, with 13 bases between them. This CDR3 has 17 residues. The CDR3 DNA reads TGCGCCAGCAGCCAAGAAGGAGAAGGGTCCGGGGCCAACGTCCTGACTTTC. The encoded protein is CASSQEGEGSGANVLTF.

J is TRBJ1-1 and V is TRBV19; a weak D match, TRBD1 (5 bases). CDR1 is LNHDA and CDR2 is SQIVND in the germline V gene (reference sequence). The germline V and J ends were trimmed by 3 bases and 1 base, with 9 bases remaining between them. The CDR3 consists of 14 residues. This CDR3 reads CASSIQGANTEAFF. CDR3 nucleotide sequence: TGTGCCAGTAGTATTCAGGGTGCGAACACTGAAGCTTTCTTT.

The chain uses TRBV20-1 and TRBJ2-5; weak D call: TRBD2 (6 bases). Trimming took 1 base from V and 9 from J, leaving 9 bases between them. The CDR3 sequence is 11 residues long. Germline-derived CDR1 and CDR2 are DFQATT and SNEGSKA (reference sequence). This CDR3 is CSARGGRPQYF. In DNA, the CDR3 is TGCAGTGCTAGAGGAGGGAGGCCCCAGTACTTC.

This chain uses TRBV30 with TRBJ2-5, with TRBD2 matching over 9 bases. This CDR3 is 14 amino acids long. The germline V gene encodes CDR1 GTSNPN and CDR2 SVGIG (reference sequence). Germline trimming cut 5 bases from V and 6 bases from J; bases unmatched to any gene: 10. CDR3 nucleotide sequence: TGTGCCTGGGATGCACTAGCGGGCCTCAAGACCCAGTACTTC. This gives the protein CAWDALAGLKTQYF.

As concerns this clone: Other DNA sequences from this sample encode an identical CDR3 as well. The chain employs TRBV29-1 and TRBJ2-5; D may match TRBD1 or TRBD2 (5 bases each). Germline CDR1 is SQVTM and CDR2 is ANQGSEA. The germline V and J ends were trimmed by 1 base and 2 bases, with 5 bases remaining between them. The CDR3 has 12 amino acids. The CDR3 protein is CSVEGGQETQYF. Written as DNA, the CDR3 is TGCAGCGTTGAAGGGGGGCAAGAGACCCAGTACTTC.

The V and J genes are TRBV19 and TRBJ2-3; 8 positions match TRBD2. CDR1 is LNHDA, CDR2 SQIVND, per germline (reference sequence). The V and J ends lost 6 bases and 6 bases, in that order; junction bases with no gene match: 5. The CDR3 consists of 13 residues. The CDR3 DNA is TGTGCCAGTAGCGGACTAGCCGGCGATACGCAGTATTTT. Amino acids: CASSGLAGDTQYF.

Remarks on this clone: Other DNA sequences in this sample translate to the same CDR3. The chain is built from TRBV18 and TRBJ1-1, with 9 nucleotides matching TRBD1. Trimming took 3 bases from V and 5 from J; bases not matched to a gene: 4. This CDR3 region has 14 residues. Germline CDR1 and CDR2: KGHSH and LQKENI. CDR3 in DNA: TGTGCCAGCTCACCGGGACAGGGATGGACTGAAGCTTTCTTT. The encoded protein is CASSPGQGWTEAFF.

This clone showed up just once. This chain links TRBV19 with TRBJ1-1; 9 nucleotides line up with TRBD1. CDR1 is LNHDA and CDR2 is SQIVND in the germline V gene (reference sequence). The V segment lost 3 bases and the J segment 8 bases; nucleotides outside the gene matches: 4. This CDR3 is 13 amino acids long. This CDR3 is CASSILTGGEAFF. In nucleotides, the CDR3 is TGTGCCAGTAGTATTCTCACAGGGGGCGAAGCTTTCTTT.

This chain links TRBV2 with TRBJ2-1; D remains ambiguous. V was trimmed by 7 bases and J by 0 bases, leaving 10 bases between them. The CDR3 contains 14 residues. In germline, CDR1 is SNHLY, CDR2 FYNNEI. The CDR3 nucleotides read TGTGCCAGCACTGGGGTTAGCTCCTACAATGAGCAGTTCTTC. It codes for CASTGVSSYNEQFF.

The chain employs TRBV5-6 and TRBJ2-2; 12 bases are shared with TRBD2. Germline CDR1 reads SGHDT; CDR2 reads YYEEEE. The CDR3 spans 17 residues. Trimming took 4 bases from V and 2 from J; bases not matched to a gene: 6. The chain's CDR3 is CASSPMTSGRNTGELFF. DNA for the CDR3: TGTGCCAGCAGCCCTATGACTAGCGGGAGAAACACCGGGGAGCTGTTTTTT.

A word on this clone: Possible read error: a much larger clone is one base away. The chain combines TRBV5-4 with TRBJ2-5; D unclear. The CDR3 spans 11 residues. The V and J ends lost 2 bases and 5 bases respectively, with 4 bases between them. CDR1 and CDR2 from the germline V gene are SGHNT and YYREEE (reference sequence). Here the CDR3 reads CASSFGETQYF. The CDR3 DNA reads as TGTGCCAGCAGCTTTGGGGAGACCCAGTACTTC.

V is TRBV5-4 and J is TRBJ2-7; 9 bases line up with TRBD1. After removal of 4 bases from V and 3 bases from J, the junction contained 2 bases not matched to a gene. CDR1 is SGHNT, CDR2 YYREEE, per germline (reference sequence). CDR3 size: 13 residues. The CDR3 DNA reads as TGTGCCAGCAGCCGGGGACAGGGCTACGAGCAGTACTTC. Protein sequence: CASSRGQGYEQYF.

This sequence joins TRBV7-9 and TRBJ2-7; TRBD2 matches 7 bases. This CDR3 spans 15 amino acids. CDR1 and CDR2 from the germline V gene are SEHNR and FQNEAQ (reference sequence). With 5 bases clipped from V and 5 bases from J, the junction kept 12 bases outside the gene matches. CDR3 region: CASSPWGGVKDEQYF. CDR3 bases: TGTGCCAGCAGCCCGTGGGGAGGGGTTAAGGACGAGCAGTACTTC.